This entry is about one T cell receptor (beta chain). What it recognizes is unknown. V lost 6 bases and J lost 2, with 14 bases in between. This CDR3 is 15 amino acids long. Looked up from germline, CDR1 is MDHEN and CDR2 is SYDVKM. Primers for the PCR totalled 60 Vbeta and 13 Jbeta. Measured with immunoSEQ multiplex PCR; TCRdb has only the in-frame clones, and not every one. Of around 140,000 clones listed, around 10% were seen once; the top ten hold less than 2%. The entry originates in a study of cytomegalovirus exposure and HLA in healthy donors. Study information: Earlier work reported roughly 120 million unique TCR beta sequences from about 179 million T cells. Study results and limitations: An analysis was carried out later, and it reportedly showed fewer N-insertions in an Asian-associated ancestry cluster than the 666-donor mean.

Among the donors, all were healthy bone marrow donors. This TCR derives from a man aged 50 or older in good health and CMV-seronegative. The rearrangement links TRBV28 to TRBJ1-5; perhaps TRBD1 as D (6 bases). The specimen sequenced was PBMCs. The CDR3 DNA sequence: TGTGCCAGCAGGGGGGCGGGGGGTCGCAATCAGCCCCAGCATTTT. This encodes CASRGAGGRNQPQHF.